This passage covers 13 T cell receptor beta chains from one sample sequenced in a study of CD8 T cells in ankylosing spondylitis. Study results and caveats: A TCR beta motif made of fewer than 10 highly homologous variants seemed typical of ankylosing spondylitis blood.

TCRdb called the 5' RACE reads again in MiXCR, with one record for every CDR3 protein. The sample lists some 700,000 distinct CDR3 sequences; under 20% were seen once. Antigens of these TCRs are unknown. The sample consisted of blood, either unsorted or a sorted T cell fraction (not recorded which). The receptors stem from a male donor with ankylosing spondylitis.

The rearrangement links TRBV30 to TRBJ2-7, with no clear D. Germline loops: CDR1 GTSNPN, CDR2 SVGIG (reference sequence). V lost 0 bases and J lost 1, with 7 bases in between. This CDR3 comprises 13 residues. In nucleotides, the CDR3 is TGTGCCTGGAGTGTCGACATGTCCTACGAGCAGTACTTC. Translated, it gives CAWSVDMSYEQYF.

This sequence joins TRBV7-8 and TRBJ2-5; D might be TRBD1 (5 bases). This CDR3 has 16 residues. Germline-derived CDR1 and CDR2 are SGHVS and FQNEAQ. Between the trimmed V and J ends, which lost 1 base and 2 bases, there was a span of 14 bases. Here the CDR3 DNA reads TGTGCCAGCAGCTTAGTGGGGCTGCCAAGACAAGAGACCCAGTACTTC. Encoded protein: CASSLVGLPRQETQYF.

This clonotype was seen a handful of times. The rearrangement links TRBV10-3 to TRBJ2-7; 9 bases are a match to TRBD1. The CDR3 sequence is 14 residues long. V lost 3 bases, J lost 1 base, and 1 base stayed unmatched. Per germline, CDR1 ENHRY and CDR2 SYGVKD. CDR3 sequence reads: CAISEGQGSYEQYF. In DNA form, the CDR3 reads TGTGCCATCAGTGAAGGACAGGGGTCCTACGAGCAGTACTTC.

The chain carries TRBV12-3 or TRBV12-4 and TRBJ2-1; 7 nucleotides line up with TRBD2. This CDR3 has 14 amino acids. J lost 12 bases, V lost 2 bases, and 10 bases had no gene match. For the CDR3, the DNA is TGTGCCAGCAGTTTACCCCTGGGACCGGGGGGGCAGTTCTTC. Protein: CASSLPLGPGGQFF.

A few counts support this clonotype. Germline is not matched at one junction end, which may reflect a read error. The V gene is TRBV7-2, the J gene TRBJ2-7, with D maybe TRBD2 (6 bases). Germline lookup yields CDR1 SGHTA and CDR2 FQGNSA. The CDR3 has 14 amino acids. In DNA, the CDR3 is TGCGCCAGCAGCTTGATCGGGGGTTCCTACGAGCAGTACTTC. This codes for CASSLIGGSYEQYF.

This rearrangement joins TRBV3-1 to TRBJ2-5; TRBD1 agrees at 7 bases. Germline values: CDR1 LGHDT, CDR2 YNNKEL (reference sequence). Unmatched junction bases numbered 4, after V lost 3 bases and J lost 3 bases. The CDR3 loop spans 14 amino acids. CDR3 protein: CASSHRQGEETQYF. CDR3 in DNA: TGTGCCAGCAGCCACCGACAGGGTGAAGAGACCCAGTACTTC.

This clonotype appeared a few times. This chain uses TRBV5-1 with TRBJ2-5; possible D gene TRBD1, 7 bases. Trimming cost V 2 bases and J 4 bases, with 15 bases left between them. Germline values: CDR1 SGHRS, CDR2 YFSETQ. The CDR3 totals 15 residues. The CDR3 DNA is TGCGCCAGCAGCTTATGGAGGGGGCAAGGAGAGACCCAGTACTTC. Translating gives CASSLWRGQGETQYF.

This clonotype was seen a handful of times. This chain links TRBV12-3 or TRBV12-4 with TRBJ2-1; D is perhaps TRBD1 (6 bases). The CDR3 extends over 11 amino acids. Trimming cost V 3 bases and J 15 bases, with 12 bases left between them. In DNA form, the CDR3 reads TGTGCCAGCAGTTTTTCAGGGGTTCGGTTCTTC. Its protein is CASSFSGVRFF.

Concerning this clonotype itself: The junction shows a germline mismatch at one end, possibly a read error. This rearrangement joins TRBV4-1 to TRBJ1-1; 8 bases agree with TRBD1. Germline V gene sequence: CDR1 MGHRA, CDR2 YSYEKL. The CDR3 has 17 residues. The CDR3 spells CASSFPDREDMNTEALF. The CDR3 bases are TGCGCCAGCAGCTTCCCGGACAGGGAGGACATGAACACTGAAGCTCTCTTT.

This clonotype was counted a few times. J is TRBJ2-7 and V is TRBV24-1, with D perhaps matching TRBD1 or TRBD2 (5 bases each). Trimming stripped 5 bases from V and 3 bases from J, with 13 bases between. Germline CDR1 is KGHDR and CDR2 is SFDVKD. This CDR3 contains 14 residues. The CDR3 spells CATSGGVEDYEQYF. The CDR3 bases are TGTGCCACCAGTGGAGGGGTAGAAGACTACGAGCAGTACTTC.

This chain uses TRBV7-2 with TRBJ2-2; TRBD2 matches at 7 bases. The germline gives CDR1 SGHTA, CDR2 FQGNSA. The CDR3 is 14 residues long. Germline trimming cut 5 bases from V and 6 bases from J; bases unmatched to any gene: 6. The CDR3 here is CASSRTSWAGELFF. DNA of the CDR3: TGTGCCAGCAGCCGGACTAGTTGGGCCGGGGAGCTGTTTTTT.

This rearrangement joins TRBV5-6 to TRBJ1-5; D remains ambiguous. In germline, CDR1 is SGHDT, CDR2 YYEEEE. Trimming cost V 0 bases and J 4 bases, with 14 bases left between them. The CDR3 spans 16 residues. The CDR3 is CASSLARSKANQPQHF. CDR3 nucleotide sequence: TGTGCCAGCAGCTTGGCCCGGAGCAAGGCGAATCAGCCCCAGCATTTT.

V usage is TRBV6-2 or TRBV6-3 and J usage is TRBJ2-2; tentative D call: TRBD1 (6 bases). The CDR3 consists of 16 residues. Looked up from germline, CDR1 is MNHEY and CDR2 is SVGEGT. The V end was cut by 2 bases, the J end by 1 base, with 11 bases between. CDR3 region: CASSYLPGQNTGELFF. CDR3 coding DNA: TGTGCCAGCAGTTACCTCCCGGGACAGAACACCGGGGAGCTGTTTTTT.